These 19 T cell receptor beta chains were all obtained from the same sample, sequenced in a study of tumor-infiltrating lymphocytes in primary liver carcinoma (TCRdb year 2017). Blood RNA was extracted from unsorted whole blood using TRIzol reagent, and germline DNA was obtained with the DNeasy Blood & Tissue kit. The listed sequencing device is Illumina HiSeq 2500. Starting from roughly 540 ng total RNA, TCRbeta-specific cDNA was produced by reverse transcription with a constant-region primer and ProtoScript II reverse transcriptase. TCRbeta libraries were built with three nested multiplex PCR rounds, a slightly modified ARM-PCR procedure. Multiplex TRBV1-TRBV30 forward primers and a Cbeta reverse primer were used in the first two PCR rounds, each of which was run for 10 cycles. TCRdb redid the processing of the public reads, applying fastp at Q25 and MiXCR, and retained in-frame beta chains. A single entry per CDR3 protein holds the most common genes and DNA from its merged rows. This sample lists 300,000 to 350,000 distinct CDR3 sequences; roughly 61% were detected once. About 6.1% of the sample goes to the ten largest clones.

The sample taken for sequencing was peripheral blood. Receptors were obtained from a man between 40 and 49 years old with primary liver carcinoma and hepatitis B virus infection.

V and J are TRBV5-5 and TRBJ1-2; D call uncertain. The length of the CDR3 is 15 residues. The ends were cut back, 9 bases at V and 3 bases at J, with 21 bases in the middle. Per germline, CDR1 SGHKS and CDR2 YYEKEE (reference sequence). This chain's CDR3 is CAITLSGRADYGYTF. As DNA, the CDR3 is TGTGCCATCACCTTGTCCGGGAGGGCCGACTATGGCTACACCTTC.

Worth noting for this clonotype: No conserved phenylalanine or tryptophan is present at the end of the CDR3, so a read error is the likely explanation. The genes are TRBV5-1 and TRBJ2-7; the D is unclear. CDR3 length: 13 residues. V dropped 1 base and J dropped 7 bases, with 12 bases sitting between them. CDR1 and CDR2 (germline): SGHRS, YFSETQ. CDR3 in amino acids: CASSLRIGREQYL. Written as DNA, the CDR3 is TGCGCCAGCAGCTTGAGGATAGGGCGGGAGCAGTACTTA.

The rearrangement joins TRBV12-3 or TRBV12-4 to TRBJ1-6; a possible D gene is TRBD1 (5 bases). V was clipped by 7 bases and J by 12 bases, with 19 bases between them. This CDR3 has 14 amino acids. The CDR3 bases are TGTGCCAGCAACCTGGGGCAGGGCGAAGGACCCCTCCACTTT. Its protein is CASNLGQGEGPLHF.

Details on this clonotype: This sequence may be a read error, since a much larger clone differs from it by one base. V gene TRBV12-3 or TRBV12-4 combines with J gene TRBJ2-7; 9 nucleotides match TRBD1. There are 13 residues in the CDR3. After removal of 3 bases from V and 8 bases from J, the junction contained 5 bases not matched to a gene. The CDR3 nucleotides are TGTGCCAGCAGTTTCTCGGACAGGGGAAAGCAGTACTTC. Amino acids: CASSFSDRGKQYF.

Concerning this clonotype itself: This may arise from a read error, as a much more abundant clone is one base away. This chain links TRBV5-6 with TRBJ2-6; 9 bases line up with TRBD1. This CDR3 spans 17 amino acids. Germline V gene sequence: CDR1 SGHDT, CDR2 YYEEEE. CDR3 residues: CASSLRQGVSWANVLTF. The CDR3 nucleotides read TGTGCCAGCAGCTTGAGACAGGGGGTCTCTTGGGCCAACGTCCTGACTTTC.

V and J are TRBV30 and TRBJ2-1, with D perhaps matching TRBD1 (5 bases). V lost 2 bases and J 10 bases, leaving 15 bases between the germline ends. From germline, CDR1 is GTSNPN and CDR2 SVGIG (reference sequence). CDR3 length equals 13 residues. The CDR3 protein is CAWSPLFKGEQFF. The CDR3 DNA follows: TGTGCCTGGAGTCCCTTGTTCAAGGGGGAGCAGTTCTTC.

This clonotype has a handful of counts. The genes are TRBV6-1 and TRBJ2-7; 9 bases fit TRBD2. V was pared by 2 bases and J by 3 bases, with 8 bases of the junction left unmatched. The germline V gene has CDR1 MNHNS and CDR2 SASEGT. CDR3 size: 16 residues. The CDR3 DNA sequence: TGTGCCAGCAGTGAATGGGCTAGCGGGGTTAACTACGAGCAGTACTTC. As protein: CASSEWASGVNYEQYF.

A word on this clonotype: A clone one base away is much larger, so this may be a read error. The V call is TRBV11-2, the J call TRBJ2-3, with 11 nucleotides matching TRBD1. Losses at the gene ends were 2 bases for V and 4 bases for J; bases not matched to a gene: 8. The V gene's germline CDR1 is SGHAT and CDR2 FQNNGV. The length of the CDR3 is 17 residues. The CDR3 nucleotides read TGTGCCAGCAGCTTACAACCGGGACAGGGGGGCCCAGATACGCAGTATTTT. Amino acids: CASSLQPGQGGPDTQYF.

To note about this clonotype: An end of the junction does not agree with germline; a read error may underlie this. CDR3 protein: CASSPRLGGRVNTGGLFF. CDR3 nucleotide sequence: TGTGCCAGCAGCCCTAGATTAGGGGGCAGGGTAAACACCGGGGGGCTGTTTTTT. This sequence joins TRBV11-2 and TRBJ2-2, with D perhaps matching TRBD1 (7 bases). CDR3 size: 18 residues. CDR1 and CDR2 from the germline V gene are SGHAT and FQNNGV.

Concerning this clonotype: Germline and junction disagree at one end, which may indicate a read error. The chain has TRBV11-2 and TRBJ2-2; TRBD1 matches at 7 bases. The CDR3 totals 18 residues. CDR1 is SGHAT, CDR2 FQNNGV, per germline. The CDR3, as DNA: TGTGGCAGTAGCCCTAGATTAGGGGGCAGGGTGAACACCGAGGAGCTGTTTTTT. Translated: CGSSPRLGGRVNTEELFF. The full variable domain, rest sourced from reference TRBV11-2 and TRBJ2-2, is EAGVAQSPRYKIIEKRQSVAFWCNPISGHATLYWYQQILGQGPKLLIQFQNNGVVDDSQLPKDRFSAERLKGVDSTLKIQPAKLEDSAVYLCGSSPRLGGRVNTEELFFGEGSRLTVL.

In this sample, this clonotype turned up a few times. The rearrangement joins TRBV7-9 to TRBJ2-1; 10 nucleotides align to TRBD2. Germline CDR1 SEHNR, CDR2 FQNEAQ (reference sequence). CDR3 length: 16 residues. J lost 0 bases, V lost 3 bases, and 2 bases had no gene match. The CDR3 sequence is CASSLASGSSYNEQFF. DNA for the CDR3: TGTGCCAGCAGCTTGGCTAGCGGGAGCTCCTACAATGAGCAGTTCTTC.

For this clonotype: This may come from a read error, since a much larger clone is one base off. The chain is built from TRBV5-1 and TRBJ2-3; D unclear. V was trimmed by 3 bases and J by 2 bases, leaving 10 bases between them. Germline V gene lookup returns CDR1 SGHRS and CDR2 YFSETQ. This CDR3 spans 14 amino acids. CDR3 sequence reads: CASSSATFTDTQYF. The CDR3 coding sequence is TGCGCCAGCAGCTCGGCGACTTTCACAGATACGCAGTATTTT.

In regard to this clonotype: This may be a read error: a much more frequent sequence differs by one nucleotide. The chain carries TRBV4-1 and TRBJ2-1; D is unresolved. Per germline, CDR1 MGHRA and CDR2 YSYEKL. The CDR3 extends over 16 amino acids. In DNA form, the CDR3 reads TGCGCCAGCAGCCAAGATGTAAGGAGCTCCTACAATGATCAGTTCTTC. This gives the protein CASSQDVRSSYNDQFF.

To note about this clonotype: A much bigger clone sits one base away, suggesting this may be a read error. The chain couples TRBV6-5 to TRBJ1-1; 8 positions agree with TRBD1. Germline CDR1 MNHEY, CDR2 SVGAGI. Trimming at V came to 0 bases and at J to 6 bases, leaving 9 bases not matched to a gene. The length of the CDR3 is 16 residues. The CDR3 loop is CASSYSSGGADSEAFF. Written as DNA, the CDR3 is TGTGCCAGCAGTTACTCCTCAGGGGGCGCTGACTCTGAAGCTTTCTTT.

As for this clonotype: A junction end diverges from the germline sequence, so it may reflect a read error. The chain recombines TRBV6-1 with TRBJ2-1; TRBD2 might be the D (5 bases). This CDR3 is built from 15 residues. The germline V gene has CDR1 MNHNS and CDR2 SASEGT. DNA for the CDR3: TGCGCCAGCAGTGCTACTAGTGGAGTCCACAATGAGCAGCTCTTC. This sequence encodes CASSATSGVHNEQLF.

At least ten counts were recorded for this clonotype. This chain joins TRBV4-1 and TRBJ2-7; D is ambiguous. Germline V gives CDR1 MGHRA, CDR2 YSYEKL. The CDR3 sequence is 14 residues long. With 0 bases removed from V and 6 bases from J, the gap between germline ends came to 12 bases. CDR3 bases: TGCGCCAGCAGCCAAGATTCCAGTCGCGGCGAGCAGTACTTC. This translates into CASSQDSSRGEQYF.

This clonotype was detected a few times. The gene calls are TRBV11-2 and TRBJ2-5; D ambiguous. Trimming shortened V by 10 bases and J by 2 bases, and 14 bases separated the two germline ends. Germline lookup yields CDR1 SGHAT and CDR2 FQNNGV. The CDR3 is made up of 13 amino acids. Written as DNA, the CDR3 is TGTGCCATTAGTTATAACAGTCAAGAGACCCAGTACTTC. Encoded protein: CAISYNSQETQYF.

To note about this clonotype: One end of the junction does not line up with germline, which may come from a read error. This chain links TRBV11-2 with TRBJ2-5, with a weak D call TRBD1 (6 bases). The germline gives CDR1 SGHAT, CDR2 FQNNGV. The CDR3 is 14 amino acids. CDR3 protein: CASSNRVGHETQYF. In DNA, the CDR3 is TGCGCCAGCTCCAACAGGGTGGGCCACGAGACCCAGTACTTC.

Notes on this clonotype: It may be a read error: a sequence one base away is much more abundant. The J gene is TRBJ2-1, the V gene TRBV7-8, with 8 bases identical to TRBD2. CDR1 and CDR2 from the germline V gene are SGHVS and FQNEAQ. This CDR3 has 16 residues. The CDR3 spells CASNLGSGGRINEQFF. The CDR3 DNA reads TGTGCCAGCAACTTAGGTTCTGGCGGGAGGATCAATGAGCAGTTCTTC.